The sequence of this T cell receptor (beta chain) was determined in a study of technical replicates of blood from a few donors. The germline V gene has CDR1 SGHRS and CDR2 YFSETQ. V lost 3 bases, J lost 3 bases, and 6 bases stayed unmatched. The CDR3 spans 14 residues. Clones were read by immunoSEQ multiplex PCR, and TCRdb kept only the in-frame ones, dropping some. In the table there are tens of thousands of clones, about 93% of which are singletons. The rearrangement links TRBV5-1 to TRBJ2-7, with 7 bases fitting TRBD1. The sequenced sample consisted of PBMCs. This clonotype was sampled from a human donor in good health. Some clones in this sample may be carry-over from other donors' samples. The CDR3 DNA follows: TGCGCCAGCAGCTCCCGGGACAGCAACTACGAGCAGTACTTC. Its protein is CASSSRDSNYEQYF.